A single TCR beta chain is shown here with its context. As yet, its antigen is unknown. Expressed TCRB transcripts got sequenced, as all isolated RNA was reverse transcribed. The data were produced by immunoSEQ multiplex PCR, yet TCRdb's version contains in-frame clones alone and is incomplete. The sample shows 120,000 or so clones, roughly a sixth of them seen only once. CDR3 size: 18 residues. CDR1 and CDR2 (germline): GTSNPN, SVGIG (reference sequence). V was cut by 0 bases and J by 0 bases, with 17 bases left in between. The data are from a study of beta chain features in type 1 diabetes. Study conclusions and caveats: Shortening of TCRB CDR3s, moderate but significant, appeared in all four CD4+ subsets of Type 1 diabetes patients.

The sequenced sample was central memory CD4+ T cells from blood. The chain couples TRBV30 to TRBJ1-4; D ambiguous. The TCR was taken from a young man with type 1 diabetes. Here the CDR3 DNA reads TGTGCCTGGAGTGTTGTCCAAGTCGGGAGAGCAACTAATGAAAAACTGTTTTTT. It specifies CAWSVVQVGRATNEKLFF. Together with reference TRBV30 and TRBJ1-4, the CDR3 gives the full variable domain: SQTIHQWPATLVQPVGSPLSLECTVEGTSNPNLYWYRQAAGRGLQLLFYSVGIGQISSEVPQNLSASRPQDRQFILSSKKLLLSDSGFYLCAWSVVQVGRATNEKLFFGSGTQLSVL.